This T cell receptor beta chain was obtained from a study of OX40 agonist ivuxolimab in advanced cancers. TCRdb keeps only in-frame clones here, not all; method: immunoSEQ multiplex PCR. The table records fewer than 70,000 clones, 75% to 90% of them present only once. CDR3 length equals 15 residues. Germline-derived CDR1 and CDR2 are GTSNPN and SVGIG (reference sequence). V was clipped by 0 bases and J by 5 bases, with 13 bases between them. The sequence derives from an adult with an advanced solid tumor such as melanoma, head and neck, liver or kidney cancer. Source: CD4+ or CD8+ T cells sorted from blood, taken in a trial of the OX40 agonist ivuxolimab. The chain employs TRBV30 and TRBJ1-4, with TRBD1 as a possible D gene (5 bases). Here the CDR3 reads CAWSVGQGDNEKLFF. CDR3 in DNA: TGTGCCTGGAGTGTAGGGCAGGGAGACAATGAAAAACTGTTTTTT.